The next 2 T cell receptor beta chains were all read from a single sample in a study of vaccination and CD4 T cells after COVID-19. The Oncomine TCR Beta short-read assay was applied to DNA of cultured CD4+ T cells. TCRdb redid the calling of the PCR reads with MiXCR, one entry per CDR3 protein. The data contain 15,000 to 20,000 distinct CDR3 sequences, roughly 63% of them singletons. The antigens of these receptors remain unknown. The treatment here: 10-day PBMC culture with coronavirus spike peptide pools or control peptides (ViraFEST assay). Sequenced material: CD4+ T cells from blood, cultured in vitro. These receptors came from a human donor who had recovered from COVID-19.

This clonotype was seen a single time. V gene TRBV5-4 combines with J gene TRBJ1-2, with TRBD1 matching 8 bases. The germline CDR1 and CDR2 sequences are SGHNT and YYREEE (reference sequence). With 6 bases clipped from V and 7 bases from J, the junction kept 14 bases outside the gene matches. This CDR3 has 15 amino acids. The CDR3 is CASTHPTGEIGGYTF. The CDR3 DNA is TGTGCCAGCACGCACCCGACAGGGGAAATTGGTGGCTACACCTTC.

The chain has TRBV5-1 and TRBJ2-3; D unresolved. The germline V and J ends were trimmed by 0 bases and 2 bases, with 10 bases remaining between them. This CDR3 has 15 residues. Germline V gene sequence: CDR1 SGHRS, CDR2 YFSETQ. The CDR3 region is CASSLGQLYTDTQYF. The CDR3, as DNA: TGCGCCAGCAGCTTGGGTCAGTTATACACAGATACGCAGTATTTT. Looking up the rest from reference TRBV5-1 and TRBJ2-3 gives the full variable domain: KAGVTQTPRYLIKTRGQQVTLSCSPISGHRSVSWYQQTPGQGLQFLFEYFSETQRNKGNFPGRFSGRQFSNSRSEMNVSTLELGDSALYLCASSLGQLYTDTQYFGPGTRLTVL.